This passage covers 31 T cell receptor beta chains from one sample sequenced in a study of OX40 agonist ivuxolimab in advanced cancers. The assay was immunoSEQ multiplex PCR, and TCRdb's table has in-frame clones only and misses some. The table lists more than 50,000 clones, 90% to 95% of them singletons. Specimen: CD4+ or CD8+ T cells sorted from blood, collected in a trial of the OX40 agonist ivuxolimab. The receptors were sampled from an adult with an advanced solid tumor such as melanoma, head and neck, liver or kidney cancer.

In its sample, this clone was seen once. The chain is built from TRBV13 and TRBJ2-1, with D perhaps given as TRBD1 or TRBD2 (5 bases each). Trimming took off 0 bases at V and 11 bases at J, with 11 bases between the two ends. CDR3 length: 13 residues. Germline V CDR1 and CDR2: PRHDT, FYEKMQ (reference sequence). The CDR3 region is CASSLGLGRQQFF. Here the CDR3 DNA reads TGTGCCAGCAGCTTAGGGCTGGGACGGCAGCAGTTCTTC. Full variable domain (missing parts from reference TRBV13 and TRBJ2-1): AAGVIQSPRHLIKEKRETATLKCYPIPRHDTVYWYQQGPGQDPQFLISFYEKMQSDKGSIPDRFSAQQFSDYHSELNMSSLELGDSALYFCASSLGLGRQQFFGPGTRLTVL.

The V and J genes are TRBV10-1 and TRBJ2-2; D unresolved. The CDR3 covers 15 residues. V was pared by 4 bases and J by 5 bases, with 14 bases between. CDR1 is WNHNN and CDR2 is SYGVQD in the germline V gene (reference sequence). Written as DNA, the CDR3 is TGCGCCAGCAGTGGGTCCTTCCACCAGACCGGGGAGCTGTTTTTT. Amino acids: CASSGSFHQTGELFF.

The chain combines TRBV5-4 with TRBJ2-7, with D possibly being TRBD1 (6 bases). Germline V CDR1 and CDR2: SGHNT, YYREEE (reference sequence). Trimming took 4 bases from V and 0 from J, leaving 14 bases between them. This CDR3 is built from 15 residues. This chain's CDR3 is CASSPGWGPSYEQYF. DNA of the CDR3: TGTGCCAGCAGCCCCGGTTGGGGGCCCTCCTACGAGCAGTACTTC.

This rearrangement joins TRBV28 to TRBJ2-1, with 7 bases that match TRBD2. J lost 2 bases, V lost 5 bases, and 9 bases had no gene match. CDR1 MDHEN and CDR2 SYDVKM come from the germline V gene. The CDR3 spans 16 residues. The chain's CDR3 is CASSPAGVAAYNEQFF. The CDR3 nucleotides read TGTGCCAGCAGTCCTGCGGGGGTAGCGGCCTACAATGAGCAGTTCTTC.

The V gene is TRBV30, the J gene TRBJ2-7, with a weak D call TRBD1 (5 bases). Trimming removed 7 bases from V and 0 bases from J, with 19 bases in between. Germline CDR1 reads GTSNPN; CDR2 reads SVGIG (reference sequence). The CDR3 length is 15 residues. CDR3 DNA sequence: TGTGCCTACCCGCTCAGGGCAGTTAGCTCCTACGAGCAGTACTTC. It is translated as CAYPLRAVSSYEQYF. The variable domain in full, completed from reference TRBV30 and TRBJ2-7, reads SQTIHQWPATLVQPVGSPLSLECTVEGTSNPNLYWYRQAAGRGLQLLFYSVGIGQISSEVPQNLSASRPQDRQFILSSKKLLLSDSGFYLCAYPLRAVSSYEQYFGPGTRLTVT.

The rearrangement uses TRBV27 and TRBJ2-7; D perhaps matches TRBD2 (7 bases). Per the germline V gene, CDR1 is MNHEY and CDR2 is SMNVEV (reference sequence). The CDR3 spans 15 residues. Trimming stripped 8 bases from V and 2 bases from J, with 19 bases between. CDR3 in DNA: TGTGCCAGCCGTAAGGGGGAGGGGCTACCCTACGAGCAGTACTTC. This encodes CASRKGEGLPYEQYF.

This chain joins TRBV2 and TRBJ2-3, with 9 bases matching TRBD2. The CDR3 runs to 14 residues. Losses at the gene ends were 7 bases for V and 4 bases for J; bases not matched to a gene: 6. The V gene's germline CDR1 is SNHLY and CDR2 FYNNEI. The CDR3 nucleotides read TGTGCCAGCACTCCTAGCGGGACGTCAGATACGCAGTATTTT. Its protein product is CASTPSGTSDTQYF.

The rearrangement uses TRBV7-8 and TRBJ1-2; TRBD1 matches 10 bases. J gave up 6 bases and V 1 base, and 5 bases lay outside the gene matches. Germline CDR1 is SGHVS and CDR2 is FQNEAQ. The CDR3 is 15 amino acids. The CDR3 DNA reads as TGTGCCAGCAGCTTAGACCGGACAGGGGGGCATGGCTACACCTTC. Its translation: CASSLDRTGGHGYTF. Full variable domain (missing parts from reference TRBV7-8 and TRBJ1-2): GAGVSQSPRYKVAKRGQDVALRCDPISGHVSLFWYQQALGQGPEFLTYFQNEAQLDKSGLPSDRFFAERPEGSVSTLKIQRTQQEDSAVYLCASSLDRTGGHGYTFGSGTRLTVV.

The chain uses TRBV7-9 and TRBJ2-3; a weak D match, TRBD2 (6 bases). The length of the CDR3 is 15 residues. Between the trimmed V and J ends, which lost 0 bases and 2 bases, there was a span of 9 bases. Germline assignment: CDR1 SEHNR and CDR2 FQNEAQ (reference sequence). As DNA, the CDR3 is TGTGCCAGCAGCTTAGCATTAGCGGTCACAGATACGCAGTATTTT. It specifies CASSLALAVTDTQYF.

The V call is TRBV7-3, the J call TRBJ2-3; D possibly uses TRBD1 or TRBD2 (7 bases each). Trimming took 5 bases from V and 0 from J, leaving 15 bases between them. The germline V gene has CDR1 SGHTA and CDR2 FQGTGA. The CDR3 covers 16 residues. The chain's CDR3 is CASSPGGGTSTDTQYF. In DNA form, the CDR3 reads TGTGCCAGCAGCCCAGGGGGGGGCACTAGCACAGATACGCAGTATTTT.

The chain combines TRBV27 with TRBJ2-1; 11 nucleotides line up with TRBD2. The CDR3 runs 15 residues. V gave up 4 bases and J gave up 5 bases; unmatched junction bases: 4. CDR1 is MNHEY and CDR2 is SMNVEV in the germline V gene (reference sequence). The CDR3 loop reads CASSSGTSGNNEQFF. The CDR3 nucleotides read TGTGCCAGCAGTTCCGGGACTAGCGGAAACAATGAGCAGTTCTTC.

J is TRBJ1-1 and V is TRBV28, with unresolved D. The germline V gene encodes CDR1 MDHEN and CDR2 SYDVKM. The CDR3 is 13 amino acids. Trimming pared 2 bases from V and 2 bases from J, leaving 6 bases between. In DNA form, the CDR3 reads TGTGCCAGCAGTTTAGGCCTAAACACTGAAGCTTTCTTT. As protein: CASSLGLNTEAFF.

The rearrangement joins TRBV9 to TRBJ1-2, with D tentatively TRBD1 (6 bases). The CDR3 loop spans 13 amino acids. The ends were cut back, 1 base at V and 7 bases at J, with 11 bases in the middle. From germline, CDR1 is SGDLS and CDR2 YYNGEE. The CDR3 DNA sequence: TGTGCCAGCAGCGTAAACAGGGAACGTGGCTACACCTTC. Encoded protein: CASSVNRERGYTF.

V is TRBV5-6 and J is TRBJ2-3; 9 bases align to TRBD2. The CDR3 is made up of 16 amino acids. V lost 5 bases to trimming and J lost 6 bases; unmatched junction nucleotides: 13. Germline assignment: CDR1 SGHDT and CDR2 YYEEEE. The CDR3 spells CASRRTASGVLDTQYF. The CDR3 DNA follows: TGTGCCAGCAGGCGGACTGCTAGCGGGGTTTTGGATACGCAGTATTTT.

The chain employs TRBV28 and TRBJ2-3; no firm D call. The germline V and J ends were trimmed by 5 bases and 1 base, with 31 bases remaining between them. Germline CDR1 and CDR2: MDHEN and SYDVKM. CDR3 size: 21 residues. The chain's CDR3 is CASSPPSFVLQLGGGTDTQYF. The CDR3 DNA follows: TGTGCCAGCAGTCCCCCCTCCTTTGTTCTGCAGCTAGGTGGTGGCACAGATACGCAGTATTTT.

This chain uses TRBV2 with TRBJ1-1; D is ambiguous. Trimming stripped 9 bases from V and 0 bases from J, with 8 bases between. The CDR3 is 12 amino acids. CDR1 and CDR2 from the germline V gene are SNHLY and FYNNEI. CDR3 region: CARRHMNTEAFF. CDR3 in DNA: TGTGCCAGGAGGCACATGAACACTGAAGCTTTCTTT.

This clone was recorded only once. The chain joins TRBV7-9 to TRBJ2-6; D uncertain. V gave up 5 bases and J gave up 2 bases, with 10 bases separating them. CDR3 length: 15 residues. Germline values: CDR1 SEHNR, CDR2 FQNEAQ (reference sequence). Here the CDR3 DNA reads TGTGCCAGCAGCCCGCCGAATGCTGGGGCCAACGTCCTGACTTTC. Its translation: CASSPPNAGANVLTF.

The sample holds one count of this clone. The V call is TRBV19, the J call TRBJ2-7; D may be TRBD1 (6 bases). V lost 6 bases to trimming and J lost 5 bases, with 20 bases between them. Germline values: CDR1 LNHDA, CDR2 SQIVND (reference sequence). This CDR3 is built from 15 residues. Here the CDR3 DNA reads TGTGCCAGTAGCGACCCCAGGGGTCCTCGGGACGAGCAGTACTTC. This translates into CASSDPRGPRDEQYF.

The CDR3 spells CASSLGLAGVQSYEQYF. The CDR3 region has the DNA TGTGCCAGCAGCCTGGGACTAGCGGGGGTTCAGTCCTACGAGCAGTACTTC. The chain carries TRBV7-6 and TRBJ2-7; 14 positions match TRBD2. Per germline, CDR1 SGHVS and CDR2 FNYEAQ. The CDR3 has 17 residues. V gave up 5 bases and J gave up 1 base; unmatched junction bases: 7. The full variable domain, completed using reference TRBV7-6 and TRBJ2-7, is GAGVSQSPRYKVTKRGQDVALRCDPISGHVSLYWYRQALGQGPEFLTYFNYEAQQDKSGLPNDRFSAERPEGSISTLTIQRTEQRDSAMYRCASSLGLAGVQSYEQYFGPGTRLTVT.

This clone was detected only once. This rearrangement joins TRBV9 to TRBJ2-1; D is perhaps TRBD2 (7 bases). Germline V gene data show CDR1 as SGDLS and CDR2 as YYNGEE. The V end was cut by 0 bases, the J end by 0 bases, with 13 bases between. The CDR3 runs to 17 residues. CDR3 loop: CASSVDGGDTSYNEQFF. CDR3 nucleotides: TGTGCCAGCAGCGTAGATGGGGGGGACACCTCCTACAATGAGCAGTTCTTC.

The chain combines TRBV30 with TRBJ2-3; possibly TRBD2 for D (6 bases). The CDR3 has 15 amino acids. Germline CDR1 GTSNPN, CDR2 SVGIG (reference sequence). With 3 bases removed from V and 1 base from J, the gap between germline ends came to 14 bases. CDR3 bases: TGTGCCTGGAGCCTAGGGTCTAGCGGCACAGATACGCAGTATTTT. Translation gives CAWSLGSSGTDTQYF.

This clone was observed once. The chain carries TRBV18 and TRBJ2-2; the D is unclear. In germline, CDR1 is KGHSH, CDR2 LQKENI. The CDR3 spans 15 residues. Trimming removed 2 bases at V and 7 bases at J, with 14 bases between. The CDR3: CASSPISTRGGELFF. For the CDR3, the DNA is TGTGCCAGCTCACCAATCTCGACCCGCGGCGGGGAGCTGTTTTTT.

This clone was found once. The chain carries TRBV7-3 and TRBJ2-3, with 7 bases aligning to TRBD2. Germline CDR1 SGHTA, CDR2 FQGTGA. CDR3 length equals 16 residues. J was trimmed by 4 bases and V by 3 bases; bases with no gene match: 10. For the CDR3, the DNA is TGTGCCAGCAGCTTGGGGTTCGGCGGGAGTGCAGATACGCAGTATTTT. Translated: CASSLGFGGSADTQYF.

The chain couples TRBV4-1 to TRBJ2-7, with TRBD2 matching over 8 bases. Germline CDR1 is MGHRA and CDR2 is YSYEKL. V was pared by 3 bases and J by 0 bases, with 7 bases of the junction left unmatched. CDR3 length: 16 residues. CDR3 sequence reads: CASSQTTAGGSYEQYF. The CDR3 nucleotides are TGCGCCAGCAGCCAGACCACGGCGGGAGGCTCCTACGAGCAGTACTTC.

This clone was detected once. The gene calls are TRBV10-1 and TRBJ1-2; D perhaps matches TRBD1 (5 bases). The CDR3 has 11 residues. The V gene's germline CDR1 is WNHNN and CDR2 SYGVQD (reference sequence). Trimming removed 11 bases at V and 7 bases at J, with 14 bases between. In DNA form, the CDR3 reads TGCGCCCTTTCGGGGGTCTCTGGCTACACCTTC. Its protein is CALSGVSGYTF.

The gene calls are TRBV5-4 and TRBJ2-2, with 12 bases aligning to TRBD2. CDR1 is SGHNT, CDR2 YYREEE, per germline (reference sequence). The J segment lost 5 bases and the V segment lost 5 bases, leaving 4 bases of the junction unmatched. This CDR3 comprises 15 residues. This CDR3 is CASSSGTSGTGELFF. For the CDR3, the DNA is TGTGCCAGCAGTTCCGGGACTAGCGGGACCGGGGAGCTGTTTTTT. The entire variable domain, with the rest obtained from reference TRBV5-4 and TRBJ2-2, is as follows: ETGVTQSPTHLIKTRGQQVTLRCSSQSGHNTVSWYQQALGQGPQFIFQYYREEENGRGNFPPRFSGLQFPNYSSELNVNALELDDSALYLCASSSGTSGTGELFFGEGSRLTVL.

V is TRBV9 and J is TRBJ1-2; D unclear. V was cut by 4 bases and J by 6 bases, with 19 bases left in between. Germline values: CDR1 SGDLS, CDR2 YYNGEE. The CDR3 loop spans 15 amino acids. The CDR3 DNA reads TGTGCCAGCAGCCCCCGGTCCTCGGCGGCGGATGGCTACACCTTC. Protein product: CASSPRSSAADGYTF.

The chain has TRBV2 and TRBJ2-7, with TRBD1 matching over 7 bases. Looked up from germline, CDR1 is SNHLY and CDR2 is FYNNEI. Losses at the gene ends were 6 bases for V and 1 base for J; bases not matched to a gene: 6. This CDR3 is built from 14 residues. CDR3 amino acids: CASRDRYISYEQYF. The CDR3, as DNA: TGTGCCAGCAGGGACAGGTACATTTCCTACGAGCAGTACTTC.

CDR3 nucleotides: TGTGCCAGCAGTCCCCCACTTGCGGCTTACGAGCAGTACTTC. Its protein product is CASSPPLAAYEQYF. The chain is built from TRBV28 and TRBJ2-7; D not resolved. The CDR3 runs 14 residues. The germline V and J ends were trimmed by 5 bases and 4 bases, with 15 bases remaining between them. The germline CDR1 and CDR2 sequences are MDHEN and SYDVKM.

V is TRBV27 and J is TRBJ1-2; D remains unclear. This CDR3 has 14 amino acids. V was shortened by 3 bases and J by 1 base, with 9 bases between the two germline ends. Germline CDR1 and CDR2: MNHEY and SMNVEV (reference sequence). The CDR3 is CASSFSSVNYGYTF. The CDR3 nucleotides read TGTGCCAGCAGTTTTAGTTCAGTTAACTATGGCTACACCTTC.

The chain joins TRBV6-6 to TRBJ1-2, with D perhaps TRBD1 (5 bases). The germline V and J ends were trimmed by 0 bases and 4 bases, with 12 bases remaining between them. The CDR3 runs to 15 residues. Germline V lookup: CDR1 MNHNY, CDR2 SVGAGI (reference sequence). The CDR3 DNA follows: TGTGCCAGCAGTTACTCGAGGGGATGGGCCTATGGCTACACCTTC. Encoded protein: CASSYSRGWAYGYTF.